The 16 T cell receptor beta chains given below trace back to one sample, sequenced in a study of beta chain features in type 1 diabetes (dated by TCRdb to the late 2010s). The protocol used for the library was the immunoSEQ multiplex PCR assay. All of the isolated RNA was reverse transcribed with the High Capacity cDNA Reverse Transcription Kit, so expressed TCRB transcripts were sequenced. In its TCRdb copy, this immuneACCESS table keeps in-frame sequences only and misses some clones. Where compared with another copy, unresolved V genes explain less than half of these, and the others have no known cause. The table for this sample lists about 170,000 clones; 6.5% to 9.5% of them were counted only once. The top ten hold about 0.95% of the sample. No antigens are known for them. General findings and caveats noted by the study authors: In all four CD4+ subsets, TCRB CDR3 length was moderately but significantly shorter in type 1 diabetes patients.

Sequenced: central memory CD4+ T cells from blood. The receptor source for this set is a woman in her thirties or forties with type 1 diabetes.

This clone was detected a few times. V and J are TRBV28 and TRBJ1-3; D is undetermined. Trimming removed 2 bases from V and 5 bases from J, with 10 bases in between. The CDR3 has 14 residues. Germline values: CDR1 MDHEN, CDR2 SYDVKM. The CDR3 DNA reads TGTGCCAGCAGTTTAGCGGGAAGAAGAAACACCATATATTTT. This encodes CASSLAGRRNTIYF.

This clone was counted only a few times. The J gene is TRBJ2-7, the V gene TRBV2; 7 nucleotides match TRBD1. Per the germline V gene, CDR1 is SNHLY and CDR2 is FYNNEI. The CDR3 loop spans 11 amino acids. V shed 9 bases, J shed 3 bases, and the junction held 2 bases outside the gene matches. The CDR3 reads CASRTGYEQYF. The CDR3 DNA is TGTGCCAGTCGGACAGGCTACGAGCAGTACTTC.

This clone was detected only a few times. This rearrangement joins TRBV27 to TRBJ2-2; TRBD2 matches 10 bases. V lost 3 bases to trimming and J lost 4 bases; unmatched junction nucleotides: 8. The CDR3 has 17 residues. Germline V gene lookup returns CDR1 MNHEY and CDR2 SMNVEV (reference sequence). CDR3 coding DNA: TGTGCCAGCAGTTTGCCCAGCGGGGGGGGTGGCACCGGGGAGCTGTTTTTT. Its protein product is CASSLPSGGGGTGELFF.

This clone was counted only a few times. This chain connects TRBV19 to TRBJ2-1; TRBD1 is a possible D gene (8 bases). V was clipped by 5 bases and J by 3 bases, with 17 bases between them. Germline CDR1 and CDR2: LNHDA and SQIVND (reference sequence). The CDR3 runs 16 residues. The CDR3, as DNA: TGTGCCAGTAGTCCCTGGACAGGGACTAACTACAATGAGCAGTTCTTC. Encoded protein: CASSPWTGTNYNEQFF.

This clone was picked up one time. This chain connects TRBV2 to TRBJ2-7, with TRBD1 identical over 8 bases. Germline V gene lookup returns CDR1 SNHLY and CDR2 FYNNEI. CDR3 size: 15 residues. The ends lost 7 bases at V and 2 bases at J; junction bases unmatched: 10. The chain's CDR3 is CASNTGGVAAYEQYF. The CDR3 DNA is TGTGCCAGCAACACAGGGGGTGTAGCCGCCTACGAGCAGTACTTC.

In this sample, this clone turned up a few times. This CDR3 is CASSQGRNTEAFF. For the CDR3, the DNA is TGTGCCAGCAGCCAGGGAAGGAACACTGAAGCTTTCTTT. The chain combines TRBV7-9 with TRBJ1-1; D may be TRBD1 (5 bases). The CDR3 loop spans 13 amino acids. CDR1 SEHNR and CDR2 FQNEAQ come from the germline V gene (reference sequence). Trimming shortened V by 5 bases and J by 1 base, and 8 bases separated the two germline ends.

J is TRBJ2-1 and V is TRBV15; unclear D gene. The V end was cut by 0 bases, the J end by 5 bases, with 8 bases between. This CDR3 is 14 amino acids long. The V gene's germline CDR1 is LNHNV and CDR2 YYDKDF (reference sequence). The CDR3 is CATSRDIVNNEQFF. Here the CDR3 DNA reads TGTGCCACCAGCAGAGATATCGTAAACAATGAGCAGTTCTTC. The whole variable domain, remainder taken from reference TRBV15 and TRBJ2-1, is DAMVIQNPRYQVTQFGKPVTLSCSQTLNHNVMYWYQQKSSQAPKLLFHYYDKDFNNEADTPDNFQSRRPNTSFCFLDIRSPGLGDTAMYLCATSRDIVNNEQFFGPGTRLTVL.

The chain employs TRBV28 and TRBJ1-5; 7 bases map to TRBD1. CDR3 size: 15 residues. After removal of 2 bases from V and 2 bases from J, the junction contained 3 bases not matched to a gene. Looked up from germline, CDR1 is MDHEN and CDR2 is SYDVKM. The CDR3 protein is CASSLQGVGNQPQHF. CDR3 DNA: TGTGCCAGCAGTTTACAGGGGGTCGGCAATCAGCCCCAGCATTTT.

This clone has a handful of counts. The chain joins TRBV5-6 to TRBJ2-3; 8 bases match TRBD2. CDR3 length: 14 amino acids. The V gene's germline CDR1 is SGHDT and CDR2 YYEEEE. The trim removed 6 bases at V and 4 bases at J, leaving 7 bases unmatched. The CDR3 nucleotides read TGTGCCAGCAACTCGGGGGGGCCCGCAGATACGCAGTATTTT. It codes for CASNSGGPADTQYF. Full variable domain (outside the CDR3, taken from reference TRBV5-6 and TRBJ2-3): DAGVTQSPTHLIKTRGQQVTLRCSPKSGHDTVSWYQQALGQGPQFIFQYYEEEERQRGNFPDRFSGHQFPNYSSELNVNALLLGDSALYLCASNSGGPADTQYFGPGTRLTVL.

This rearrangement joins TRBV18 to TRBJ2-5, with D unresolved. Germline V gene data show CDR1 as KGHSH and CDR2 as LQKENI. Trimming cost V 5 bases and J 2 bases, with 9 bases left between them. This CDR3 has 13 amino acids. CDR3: CASSEYRQETQYF. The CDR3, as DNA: TGTGCCAGCTCAGAATACAGACAAGAGACCCAGTACTTC.

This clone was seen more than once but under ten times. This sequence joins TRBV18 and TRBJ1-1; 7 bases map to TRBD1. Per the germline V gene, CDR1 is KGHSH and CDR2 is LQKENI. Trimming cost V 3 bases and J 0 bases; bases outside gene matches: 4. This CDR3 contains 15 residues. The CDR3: CASSPGTVVNTEAFF. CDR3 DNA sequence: TGTGCCAGCTCACCTGGGACAGTCGTGAACACTGAAGCTTTCTTT.

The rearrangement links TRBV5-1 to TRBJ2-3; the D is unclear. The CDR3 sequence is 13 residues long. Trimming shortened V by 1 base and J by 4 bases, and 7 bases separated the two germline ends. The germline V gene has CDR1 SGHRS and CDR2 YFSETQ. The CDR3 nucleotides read TGCGCCAGCAGCTTGCAGTCCGCAGATACGCAGTATTTT. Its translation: CASSLQSADTQYF.

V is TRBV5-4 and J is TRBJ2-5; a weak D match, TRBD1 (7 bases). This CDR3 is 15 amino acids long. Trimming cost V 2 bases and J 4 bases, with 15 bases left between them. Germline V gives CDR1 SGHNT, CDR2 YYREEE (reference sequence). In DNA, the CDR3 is TGTGCCAGCAGCTTTAGACAGGGAGGTCCAGAGACCCAGTACTTC. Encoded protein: CASSFRQGGPETQYF. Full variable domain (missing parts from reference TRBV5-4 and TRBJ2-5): ETGVTQSPTHLIKTRGQQVTLRCSSQSGHNTVSWYQQALGQGPQFIFQYYREEENGRGNFPPRFSGLQFPNYSSELNVNALELDDSALYLCASSFRQGGPETQYFGPGTRLLVL.

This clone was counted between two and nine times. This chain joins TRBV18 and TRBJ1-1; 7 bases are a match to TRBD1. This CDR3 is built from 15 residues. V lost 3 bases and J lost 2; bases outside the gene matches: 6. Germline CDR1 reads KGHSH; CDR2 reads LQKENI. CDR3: CASSPTGRGNTEAFF. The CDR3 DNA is TGTGCCAGCTCACCGACAGGGCGGGGTAACACTGAAGCTTTCTTT.

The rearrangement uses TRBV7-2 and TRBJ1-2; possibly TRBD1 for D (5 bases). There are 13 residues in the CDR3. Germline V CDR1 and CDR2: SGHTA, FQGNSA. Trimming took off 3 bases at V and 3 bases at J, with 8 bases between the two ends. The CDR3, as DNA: TGTGCCAGCAGCTTGGGGGGGGACTATGGCTACACCTTC. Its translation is CASSLGGDYGYTF.

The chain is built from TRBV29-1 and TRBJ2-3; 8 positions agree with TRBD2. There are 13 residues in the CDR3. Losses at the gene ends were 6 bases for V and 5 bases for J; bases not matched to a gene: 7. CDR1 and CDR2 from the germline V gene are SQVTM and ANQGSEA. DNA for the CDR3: TGCAGCGTGAATAGCGGGAACTTAGATACGCAGTATTTT. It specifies CSVNSGNLDTQYF.